This T cell receptor beta chain was sequenced in a study of hypomethylating agent response in myelodysplastic syndrome. Across the study: Patients with myelodysplastic syndrome were several male and 2 female.

This clone turned up a few times. This CDR3 has 14 residues. Per germline, CDR1 LGHNA and CDR2 YSLEER. V lost 11 bases, J lost 5 bases, and 11 bases stayed unmatched. Some clones are missing from TCRdb's copy, which holds only in-frame ones; the method was immunoSEQ multiplex PCR. The sample carries about 5,700 clones, around 78% recorded once. The V gene is TRBV4-3, the J gene TRBJ2-2; 7 bases fit TRBD1. Sequencing was performed on bone marrow, taken before or after starting hypomethylating agent treatment for myelodysplastic syndrome (not recorded which). The sequence came from a human donor with myelodysplastic syndrome. DNA of the CDR3: TGCGCCTCCTCTGAGGGGGCAGGGACCGGGGAGCTGTTTTTT. Its translation: CASSEGAGTGELFF.